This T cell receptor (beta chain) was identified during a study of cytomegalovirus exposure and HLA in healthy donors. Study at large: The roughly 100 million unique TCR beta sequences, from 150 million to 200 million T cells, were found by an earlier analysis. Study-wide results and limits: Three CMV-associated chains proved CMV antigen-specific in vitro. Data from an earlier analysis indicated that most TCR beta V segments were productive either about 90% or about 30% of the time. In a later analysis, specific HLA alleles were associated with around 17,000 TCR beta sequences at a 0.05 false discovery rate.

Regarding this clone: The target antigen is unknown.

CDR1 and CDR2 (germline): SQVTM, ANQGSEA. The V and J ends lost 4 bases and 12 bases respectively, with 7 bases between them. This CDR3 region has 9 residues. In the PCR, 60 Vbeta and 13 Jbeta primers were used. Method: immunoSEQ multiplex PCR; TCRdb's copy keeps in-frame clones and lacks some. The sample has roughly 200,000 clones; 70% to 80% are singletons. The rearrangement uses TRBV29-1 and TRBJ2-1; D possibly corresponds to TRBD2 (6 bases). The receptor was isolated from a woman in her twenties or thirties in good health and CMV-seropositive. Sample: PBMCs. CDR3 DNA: TGCAGCGTTGGGCGGGGGCAGTTCTTC. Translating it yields CSVGRGQFF.